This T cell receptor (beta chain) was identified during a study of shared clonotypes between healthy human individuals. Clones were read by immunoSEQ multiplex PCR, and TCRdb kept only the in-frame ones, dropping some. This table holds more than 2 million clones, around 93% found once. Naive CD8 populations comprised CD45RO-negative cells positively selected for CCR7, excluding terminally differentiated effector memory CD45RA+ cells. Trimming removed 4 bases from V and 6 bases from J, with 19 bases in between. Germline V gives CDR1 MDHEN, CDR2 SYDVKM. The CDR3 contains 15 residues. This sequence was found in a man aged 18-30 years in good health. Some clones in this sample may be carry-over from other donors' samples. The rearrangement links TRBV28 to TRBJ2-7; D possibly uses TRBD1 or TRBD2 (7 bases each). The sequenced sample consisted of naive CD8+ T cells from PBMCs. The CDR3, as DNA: TGTGCCAGCAGTTACCGATCAGGGGGGGGCCTCGAGCAGTACTTC. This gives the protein CASSYRSGGGLEQYF.